What follows are 4 T cell receptor beta chains derived from one specimen sequenced in a study of blood T cells in healthy people across ages. A second PCR of about 6 to 12 cycles used a sample-barcoded 5' primer and a J-beta primer mix. TCRdb independently ran MiXCR on the 5' RACE reads; one entry per CDR3 protein. The sample lists about 800,000 distinct CDR3 sequences; roughly 25% were seen once. The data were also submitted as part of a second study, on T cells of mothers and their children.

The sequenced sample was blood. The source of these receptors is a boy younger than 18 in good health.

This clonotype came up a few times. The V gene is TRBV12-3 or TRBV12-4, the J gene TRBJ2-5, with 7 bases aligning to TRBD1. This CDR3 is built from 16 residues. Trimming cost V 5 bases and J 0 bases; bases outside gene matches: 9. The CDR3 bases are TGTGCCAGCAGTGAGCCGGGACAGCTGTACCAAGAGACCCAGTACTTC. This encodes CASSEPGQLYQETQYF.

This clonotype was recorded many times. The chain has TRBV20-1 and TRBJ2-7, with 11 bases lining up with TRBD1. This CDR3 region has 13 residues. V trimming: 2 bases; J trimming: 6 bases; junction bases outside the gene matches: 3. Germline assignment: CDR1 DFQATT and CDR2 SNEGSKA (reference sequence). CDR3 sequence (DNA): TGCAGTGCTAGATCCGGGACAGGGGGCGAGCAGTACTTC. Translation gives CSARSGTGGEQYF.

V and J are TRBV18 and TRBJ2-4, with 9 bases aligning to TRBD1. The CDR3 is 15 amino acids. V lost 0 bases to trimming and J lost 4 bases; unmatched junction nucleotides: 1. Germline-derived CDR1 and CDR2 are KGHSH and LQKENI. DNA of the CDR3: TGTGCCAGCTCACCACCGGGACAGGGAAAAAACATTCAGTACTTC. This encodes CASSPPGQGKNIQYF.

The V and J genes are TRBV12-3 or TRBV12-4 and TRBJ2-3, with D perhaps TRBD1 or TRBD2 (5 bases each). V was clipped by 7 bases and J by 2 bases, with 13 bases between them. This CDR3 contains 14 residues. The CDR3 nucleotides are TGTGCCAGCACGGTTCGGGGCCCCACAGATACGCAGTATTTT. Encoded protein: CASTVRGPTDTQYF.